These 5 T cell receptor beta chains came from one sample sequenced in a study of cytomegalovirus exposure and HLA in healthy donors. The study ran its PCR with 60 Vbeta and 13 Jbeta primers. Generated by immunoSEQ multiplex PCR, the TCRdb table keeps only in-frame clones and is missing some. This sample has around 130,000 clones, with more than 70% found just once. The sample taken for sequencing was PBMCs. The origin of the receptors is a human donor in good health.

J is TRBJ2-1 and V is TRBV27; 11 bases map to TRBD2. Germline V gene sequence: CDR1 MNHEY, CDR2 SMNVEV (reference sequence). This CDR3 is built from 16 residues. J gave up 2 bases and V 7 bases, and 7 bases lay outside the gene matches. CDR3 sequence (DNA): TGTGCCAGCACCAAGACTAGCGGGACAACCTACAATGAGCAGTTCTTC. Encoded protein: CASTKTSGTTYNEQFF.

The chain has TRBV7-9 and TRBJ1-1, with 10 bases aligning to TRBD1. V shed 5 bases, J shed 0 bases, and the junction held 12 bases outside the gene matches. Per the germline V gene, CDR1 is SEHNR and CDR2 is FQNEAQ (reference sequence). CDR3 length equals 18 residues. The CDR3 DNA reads TGTGCCAGCAGCCGAGCCAGTGGGACAGGGGATATGAACACTGAAGCTTTCTTT. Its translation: CASSRASGTGDMNTEAFF.

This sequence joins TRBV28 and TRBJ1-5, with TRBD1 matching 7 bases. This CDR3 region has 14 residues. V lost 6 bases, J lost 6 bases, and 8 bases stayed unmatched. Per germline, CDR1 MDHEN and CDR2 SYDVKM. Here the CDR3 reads CASRQTGSGQPQHF. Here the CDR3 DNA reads TGTGCCAGCAGACAGACAGGGTCCGGTCAGCCCCAGCATTTT.

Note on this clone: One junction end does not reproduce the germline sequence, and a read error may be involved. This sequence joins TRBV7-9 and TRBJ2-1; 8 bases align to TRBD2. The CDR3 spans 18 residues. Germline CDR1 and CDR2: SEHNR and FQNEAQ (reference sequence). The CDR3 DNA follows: TGTTCCAGCAGCCCATACCCCTCTTCAGCGGGGGCCTACAATGAGCAGTTCTTC. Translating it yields CSSSPYPSSAGAYNEQFF. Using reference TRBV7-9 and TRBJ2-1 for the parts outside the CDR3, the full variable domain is DTGVSQNPRHKITKRGQNVTFRCDPISEHNRLYWYRQTLGQGPEFLTYFQNEAQLEKSRLLSDRFSAERPKGSFSTLEIQRTEQGDSAMYLCSSSPYPSSAGAYNEQFFGPGTRLTVL.

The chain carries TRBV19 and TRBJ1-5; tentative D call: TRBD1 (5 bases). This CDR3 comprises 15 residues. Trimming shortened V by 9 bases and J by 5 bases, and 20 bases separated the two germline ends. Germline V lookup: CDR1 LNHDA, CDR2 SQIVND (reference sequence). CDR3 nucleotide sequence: TGTGCCAGCAAAGAGGCGATGGGGCGATATCAGCCCCAGCATTTT. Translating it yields CASKEAMGRYQPQHF.